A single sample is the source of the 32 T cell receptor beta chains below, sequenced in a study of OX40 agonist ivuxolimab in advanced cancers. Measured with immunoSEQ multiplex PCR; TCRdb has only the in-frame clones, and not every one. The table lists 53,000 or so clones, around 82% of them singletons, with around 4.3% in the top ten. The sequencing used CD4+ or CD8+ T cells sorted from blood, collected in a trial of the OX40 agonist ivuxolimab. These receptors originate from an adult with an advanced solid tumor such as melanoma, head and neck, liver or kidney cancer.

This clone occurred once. The CDR3 sequence: CASSIGQGAGELFF. CDR3 DNA: TGTGCCAGTAGTATAGGACAGGGGGCCGGGGAGCTGTTTTTT. This chain connects TRBV19 to TRBJ2-2; 9 bases map to TRBD1. Trimming took 1 base from V and 6 from J; bases not matched to a gene: 0. The CDR3 runs 14 residues. Per germline, CDR1 LNHDA and CDR2 SQIVND (reference sequence).

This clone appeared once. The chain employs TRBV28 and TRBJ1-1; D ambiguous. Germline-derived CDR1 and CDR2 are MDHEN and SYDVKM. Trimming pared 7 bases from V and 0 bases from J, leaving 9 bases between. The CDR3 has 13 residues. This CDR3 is CASTLLMNTEAFF. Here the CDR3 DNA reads TGTGCCAGCACCCTCCTTATGAACACTGAAGCTTTCTTT.

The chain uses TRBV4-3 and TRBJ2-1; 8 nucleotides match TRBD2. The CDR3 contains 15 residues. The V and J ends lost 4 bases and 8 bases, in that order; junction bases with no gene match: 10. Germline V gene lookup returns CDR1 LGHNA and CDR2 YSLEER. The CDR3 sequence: CASSPGGEVFDEQFF. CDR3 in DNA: TGCGCCAGCAGCCCGGGGGGGGAGGTTTTTGATGAGCAGTTCTTC.

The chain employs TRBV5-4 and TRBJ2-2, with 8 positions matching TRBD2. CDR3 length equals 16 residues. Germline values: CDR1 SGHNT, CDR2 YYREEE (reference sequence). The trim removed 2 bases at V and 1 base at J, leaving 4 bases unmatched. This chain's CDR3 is CASSFGAGGNTGELFF. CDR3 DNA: TGTGCCAGCAGCTTCGGGGCGGGAGGGAACACCGGGGAGCTGTTTTTT.

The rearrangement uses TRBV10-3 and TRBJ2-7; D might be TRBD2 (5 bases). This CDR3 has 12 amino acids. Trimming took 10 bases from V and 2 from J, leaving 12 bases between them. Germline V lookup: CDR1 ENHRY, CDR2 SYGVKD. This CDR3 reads CASRGPTYEQYF. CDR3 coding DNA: TGTGCCAGCAGAGGGCCCACCTACGAGCAGTACTTC.

CDR3 amino acids: CASSQGVGQGNEKLFF. The CDR3 nucleotides are TGCGCCAGCAGCCAAGGCGTGGGGCAGGGCAATGAAAAACTGTTTTTT. This chain joins TRBV4-3 and TRBJ1-4, with D perhaps matching TRBD1 (5 bases). CDR1 is LGHNA, CDR2 YSLEER, per germline. Trimming removed 1 base at V and 5 bases at J, with 14 bases between. The CDR3 contains 16 residues.

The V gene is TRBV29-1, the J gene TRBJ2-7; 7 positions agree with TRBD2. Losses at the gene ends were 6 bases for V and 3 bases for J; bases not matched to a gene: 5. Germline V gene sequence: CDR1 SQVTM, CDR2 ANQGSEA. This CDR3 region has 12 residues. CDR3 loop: CSVTGGGYEQYF. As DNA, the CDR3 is TGCAGCGTGACGGGGGGTGGCTACGAGCAGTACTTC.

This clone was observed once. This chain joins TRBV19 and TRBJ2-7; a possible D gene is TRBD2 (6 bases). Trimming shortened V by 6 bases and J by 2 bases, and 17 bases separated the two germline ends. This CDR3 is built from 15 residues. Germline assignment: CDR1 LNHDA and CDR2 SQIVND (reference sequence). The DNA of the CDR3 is TGTGCCAGTAGATCCGGGAGCAACCCAACCTACGAGCAGTACTTC. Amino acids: CASRSGSNPTYEQYF.

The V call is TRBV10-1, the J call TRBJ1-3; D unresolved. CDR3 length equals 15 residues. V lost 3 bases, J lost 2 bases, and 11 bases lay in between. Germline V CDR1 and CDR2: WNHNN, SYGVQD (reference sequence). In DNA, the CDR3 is TGCGCCAGCAGTGACACGGCCCCGCCTGGAAACACCATATATTTT. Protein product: CASSDTAPPGNTIYF.

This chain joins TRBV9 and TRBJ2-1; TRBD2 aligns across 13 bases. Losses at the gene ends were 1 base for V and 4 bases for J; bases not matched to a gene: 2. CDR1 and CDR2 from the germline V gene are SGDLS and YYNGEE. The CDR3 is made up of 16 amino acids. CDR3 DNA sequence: TGTGCCAGCAGCGTAAAGGGACTAGCGGGATACAATGAGCAGTTCTTC. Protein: CASSVKGLAGYNEQFF.

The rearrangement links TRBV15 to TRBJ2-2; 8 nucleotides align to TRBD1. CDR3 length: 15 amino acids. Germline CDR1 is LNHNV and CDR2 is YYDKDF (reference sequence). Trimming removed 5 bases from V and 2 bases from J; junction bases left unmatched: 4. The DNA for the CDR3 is TGTGCCACCAGCCGGGACAGGTTAAACACCGGGGAGCTGTTTTTT. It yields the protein CATSRDRLNTGELFF.

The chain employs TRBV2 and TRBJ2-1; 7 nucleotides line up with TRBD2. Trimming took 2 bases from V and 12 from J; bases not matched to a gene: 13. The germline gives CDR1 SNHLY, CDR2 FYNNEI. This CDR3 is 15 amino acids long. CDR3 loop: CASSERLADGPGQFF. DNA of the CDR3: TGTGCCAGCAGTGAACGCCTAGCGGACGGTCCGGGGCAGTTCTTC.

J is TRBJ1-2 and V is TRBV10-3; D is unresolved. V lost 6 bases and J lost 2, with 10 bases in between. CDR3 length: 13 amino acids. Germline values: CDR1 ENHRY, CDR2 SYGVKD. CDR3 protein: CAIREDGNYGYTF. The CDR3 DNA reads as TGTGCCATCAGGGAAGACGGAAACTATGGCTACACCTTC.

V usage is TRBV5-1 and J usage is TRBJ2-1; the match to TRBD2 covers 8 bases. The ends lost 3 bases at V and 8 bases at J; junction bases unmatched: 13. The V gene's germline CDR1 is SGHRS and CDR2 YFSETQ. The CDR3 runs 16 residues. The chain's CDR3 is CASSSGTSGYRDEQFF. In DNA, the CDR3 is TGCGCCAGCAGCTCCGGCACTAGCGGATATAGGGATGAGCAGTTCTTC.

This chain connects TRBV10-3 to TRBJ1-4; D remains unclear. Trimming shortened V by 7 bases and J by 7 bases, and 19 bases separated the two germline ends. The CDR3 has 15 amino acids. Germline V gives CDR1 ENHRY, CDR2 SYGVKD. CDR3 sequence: CAIKRGRSISEKLFF. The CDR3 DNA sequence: TGTGCCATCAAGCGCGGCAGGTCTATTAGTGAAAAACTGTTTTTT.

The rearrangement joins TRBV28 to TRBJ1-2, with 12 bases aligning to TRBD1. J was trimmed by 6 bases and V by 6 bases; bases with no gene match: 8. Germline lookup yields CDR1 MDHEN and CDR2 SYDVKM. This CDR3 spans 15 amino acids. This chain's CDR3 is CASRPLGTGGNGYTF. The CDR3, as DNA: TGTGCCAGCAGGCCTCTCGGGACAGGGGGCAATGGCTACACCTTC.

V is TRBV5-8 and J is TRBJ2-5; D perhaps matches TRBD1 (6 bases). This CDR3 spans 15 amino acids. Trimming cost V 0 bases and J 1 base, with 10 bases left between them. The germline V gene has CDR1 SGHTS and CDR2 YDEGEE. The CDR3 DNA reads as TGTGCCAGCAGCTTGGGGACAGTGCTCCAAGAGACCCAGTACTTC. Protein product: CASSLGTVLQETQYF.

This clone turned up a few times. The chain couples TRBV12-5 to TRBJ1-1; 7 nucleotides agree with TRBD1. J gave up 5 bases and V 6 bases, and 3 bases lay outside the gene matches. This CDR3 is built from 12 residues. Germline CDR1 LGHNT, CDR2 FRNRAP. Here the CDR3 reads CASGNRGTEAFF. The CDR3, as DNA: TGTGCTAGTGGAAACAGGGGAACTGAAGCTTTCTTT.

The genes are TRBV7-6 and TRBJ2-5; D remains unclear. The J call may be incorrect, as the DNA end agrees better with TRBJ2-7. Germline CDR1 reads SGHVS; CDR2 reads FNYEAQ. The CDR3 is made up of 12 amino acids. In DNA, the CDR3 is TGTGCCAGCAGCCTCGCGGCGTCCGAGCAGTACTTC. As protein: CASSLAASEQYF.

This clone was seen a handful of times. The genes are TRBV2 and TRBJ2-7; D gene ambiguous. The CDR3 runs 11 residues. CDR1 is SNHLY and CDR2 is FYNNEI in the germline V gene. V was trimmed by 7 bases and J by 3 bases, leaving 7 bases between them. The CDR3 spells CASNTFYEQYF. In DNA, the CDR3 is TGTGCCAGCAACACCTTCTACGAGCAGTACTTC.

Here the CDR3 DNA reads TGTGCCAGCAGCTTGGAGGGGGTCCGGCGGCAGTTCTTC. It specifies CASSLEGVRRQFF. This rearrangement joins TRBV5-4 to TRBJ2-1, with D possibly matching TRBD1 (6 bases). Germline values: CDR1 SGHNT, CDR2 YYREEE (reference sequence). CDR3 length: 13 residues. Trimming shortened V by 0 bases and J by 12 bases, and 13 bases separated the two germline ends. The full variable domain, its missing parts supplied by reference TRBV5-4 and TRBJ2-1, is ETGVTQSPTHLIKTRGQQVTLRCSSQSGHNTVSWYQQALGQGPQFIFQYYREEENGRGNFPPRFSGLQFPNYSSELNVNALELDDSALYLCASSLEGVRRQFFGPGTRLTVL.

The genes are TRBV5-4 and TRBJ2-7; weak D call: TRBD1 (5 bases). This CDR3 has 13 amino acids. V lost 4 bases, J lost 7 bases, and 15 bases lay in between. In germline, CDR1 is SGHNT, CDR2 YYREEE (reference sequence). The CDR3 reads CASSPEYPGEQYF. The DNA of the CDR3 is TGTGCCAGCAGCCCTGAATACCCAGGGGAGCAGTACTTC.

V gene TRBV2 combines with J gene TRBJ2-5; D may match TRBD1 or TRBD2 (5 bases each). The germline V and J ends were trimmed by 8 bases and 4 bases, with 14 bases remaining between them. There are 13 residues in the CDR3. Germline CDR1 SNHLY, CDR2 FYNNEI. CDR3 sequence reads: CASGKGRGETQYF. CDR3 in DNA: TGTGCCAGCGGAAAGGGACGGGGAGAGACCCAGTACTTC.

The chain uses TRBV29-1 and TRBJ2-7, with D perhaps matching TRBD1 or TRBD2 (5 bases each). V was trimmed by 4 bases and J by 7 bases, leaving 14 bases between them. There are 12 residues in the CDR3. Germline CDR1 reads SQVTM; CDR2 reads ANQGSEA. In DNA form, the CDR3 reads TGCAGCGTTGGACCCGGGACCGGGGAGCAGTACTTC. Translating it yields CSVGPGTGEQYF.

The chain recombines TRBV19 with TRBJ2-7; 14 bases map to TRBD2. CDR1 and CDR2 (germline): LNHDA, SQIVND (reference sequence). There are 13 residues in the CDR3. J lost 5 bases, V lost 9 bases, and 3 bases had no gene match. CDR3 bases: TGTGCCAGCGGGACTAGCGGGAGCCACGAGCAGTACTTC. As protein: CASGTSGSHEQYF.

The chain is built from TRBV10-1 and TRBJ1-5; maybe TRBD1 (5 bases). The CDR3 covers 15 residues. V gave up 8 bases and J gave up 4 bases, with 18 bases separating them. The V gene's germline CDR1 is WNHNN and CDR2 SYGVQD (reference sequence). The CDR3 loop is CASGGEGQLNQPQHF. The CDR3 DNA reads TGCGCCAGCGGGGGGGAAGGGCAGTTGAATCAGCCCCAGCATTTT.

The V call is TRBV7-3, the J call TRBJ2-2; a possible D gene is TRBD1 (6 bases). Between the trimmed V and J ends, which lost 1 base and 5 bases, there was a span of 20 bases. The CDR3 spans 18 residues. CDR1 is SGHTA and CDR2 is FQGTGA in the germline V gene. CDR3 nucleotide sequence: TGTGCCAGCAGCTTAAGAGGCCCAGGGGCATTCGAGACCGGGGAGCTGTTTTTT. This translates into CASSLRGPGAFETGELFF.

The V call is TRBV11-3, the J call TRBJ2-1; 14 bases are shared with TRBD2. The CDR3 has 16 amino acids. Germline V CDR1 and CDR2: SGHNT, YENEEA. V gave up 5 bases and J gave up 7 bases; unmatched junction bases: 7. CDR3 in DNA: TGTGCCAGCAGCGTCGGACTAGCGGGAGGTAGAAATGAGCAGTTCTTC. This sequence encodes CASSVGLAGGRNEQFF.

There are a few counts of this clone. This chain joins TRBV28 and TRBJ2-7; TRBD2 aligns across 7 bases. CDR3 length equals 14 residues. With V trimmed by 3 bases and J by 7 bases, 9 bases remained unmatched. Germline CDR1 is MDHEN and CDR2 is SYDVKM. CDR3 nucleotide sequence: TGTGCCAGCAGTTTTGAGGGAGGGCCGAGAGAGCAGTACTTC. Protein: CASSFEGGPREQYF.

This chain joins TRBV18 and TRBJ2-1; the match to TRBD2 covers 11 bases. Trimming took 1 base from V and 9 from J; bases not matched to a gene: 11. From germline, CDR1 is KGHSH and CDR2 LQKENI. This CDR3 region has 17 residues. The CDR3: CASSPLPTSGSHSEQFF. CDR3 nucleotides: TGTGCCAGCTCACCACTCCCTACTAGCGGGAGCCATAGTGAGCAGTTCTTC.

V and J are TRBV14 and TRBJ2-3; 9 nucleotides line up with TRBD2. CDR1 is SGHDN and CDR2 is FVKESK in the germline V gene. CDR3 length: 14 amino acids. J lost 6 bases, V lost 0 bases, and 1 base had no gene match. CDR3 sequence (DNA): TGTGCCAGCAGCCAAGATGCGGGGGGGGATACGCAGTATTTT. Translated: CASSQDAGGDTQYF.

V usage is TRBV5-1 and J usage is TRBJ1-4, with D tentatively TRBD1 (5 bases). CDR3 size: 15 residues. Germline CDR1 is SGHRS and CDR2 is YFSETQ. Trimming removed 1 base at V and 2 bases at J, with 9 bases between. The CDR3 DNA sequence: TGCGCCAGCAGCTTGTTGCAGGGTACTAATGAAAAACTGTTTTTT. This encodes CASSLLQGTNEKLFF.